The rows below give T cell receptor beta chains drawn from one sample of a study of CD8 T cells in Susac syndrome. TCRdb used MiXCR to reprocess the immunoSEQ multiplex PCR reads, holding one entry per CDR3 protein. The sample yields some 300,000 distinct CDR3 sequences, 80% to 90% seen once. Sequencing was done on a sample of CD8+ T cells from PBMCs. These receptors all stem from a human donor with multiple sclerosis. The CDR3 runs from the conserved cysteine through the conserved F or W. Fields, in order: CDR3 DNA, CDR3 protein, J gene, V gene, CDR3 length, D gene, clone size. The D gene is left open where the match is weak. Expanded clones are given a class, and other clones once, few, many or no size at all.

TGTGCCAGCAGTTTCAGGGGGTACGACACTGAAGCTTTCTTT | CASSFRGYDTEAFF | TRBJ1-1 | TRBV27 | 14 | TRBD1 | NA
TGTGCCTGGCACAGGGGTTTAAACACTGAAGCTTTCTTT | CAWHRGLNTEAFF | TRBJ1-1 | TRBV30 | 13 | TRBD1 | NA
TGTGCCAGCAGAGAGGCAGGGGACTACACCTTC | CASREAGDYTF | TRBJ1-2 | TRBV27 | 11 | NA | NA
TGTGCCAGCAGCCCCGCGTCTAATTACGGGGATGAGCAGTTCTTC | CASSPASNYGDEQFF | TRBJ2-1 | TRBV5-8 | 15 | NA | NA
TGTGCTAGTGGTTTGAATTCCCGACGGGAGACCCAGTACTTC | CASGLNSRRETQYF | TRBJ2-5 | TRBV12-5 | 14 | NA | once
TGTGCCAGTAGTATAGGCCAGGGGCGCGGCTACACCTTC | CASSIGQGRGYTF | TRBJ1-2 | TRBV19 | 13 | NA | NA
TGTGCCAGCAGACTCGGAGGTTTAAATGAGCAGTTCTTC | CASRLGGLNEQFF | TRBJ2-1 | TRBV12-3/TRBV12-4 | 13 | NA | once
TGTGCCAGCAGCTTAGCGGGAGCAATTTACTACGAGCAGTACTTC | CASSLAGAIYYEQYF | TRBJ2-7 | TRBV7-9 | 15 | NA | NA
TGTGCCAGCAGTTTATTCCAGGGATCCTATAATTCACCCCTCCACTTT | CASSLFQGSYNSPLHF | TRBJ1-6 | TRBV27 | 16 | NA | NA
TGTGCCAGCAGCCTTAGCGGCTCTGGAGAGACCCAGTACTTC | CASSLSGSGETQYF | TRBJ2-5 | TRBV6-5 | 14 | NA | once
TGTGCCAGCAGCGTACCACACAGGGGGGAAGACACCGGGGAGCTGTTTTTT | CASSVPHRGEDTGELFF | TRBJ2-2 | TRBV9 | 17 | TRBD1 | NA
TGTGCCATCAGTGGTGGGGACGCATTTTACAATGAGCAGTTCTTC | CAISGGDAFYNEQFF | TRBJ2-1 | TRBV10-3 | 15 | NA | NA
TGTGCCAGCTCAGGACCCCGACAGGGAAGCACAGATACGCAGTATTTT | CASSGPRQGSTDTQYF | TRBJ2-3 | TRBV18 | 16 | TRBD1 | NA
TGTGCCAGCAGCTTAACTCCACGTAGTTACAATGAGCAGTTCTTC | CASSLTPRSYNEQFF | TRBJ2-1 | TRBV7-3 | 15 | NA | few
TGTGCCAGCAGCGCGACTAGCGGGAAGGTGTACGAGCAGTACTTC | CASSATSGKVYEQYF | TRBJ2-7 | TRBV9 | 15 | TRBD2 | NA
TGCAGTGCTAGAGATTCGGGTACTAGCGGGAGGGCTGGGTGGAATGAGCAGTTCTTC | CSARDSGTSGRAGWNEQFF | TRBJ2-1 | TRBV20-1 | 19 | TRBD2 | NA
TGCGCCAGCAGCCGACAAGGGCGGCAGTTCTTC | CASSRQGRQFF | TRBJ2-1 | TRBV5-1 | 11 | NA | NA
TGCGCCAGCAGCTTAGGGTGGGATCTGGCCTATGGCTACACCTTC | CASSLGWDLAYGYTF | TRBJ1-2 | TRBV11-2 | 15 | NA | once
TGTGCCAGCAAGGGGAGGGGCGGCGACTATAATTCACCCCTCCACTTT | CASKGRGGDYNSPLHF | TRBJ1-6 | TRBV27 | 16 | NA | NA
TGTGCCAGCAGCTTAACCGGGAGGGGGGATACGCAGTATTTT | CASSLTGRGDTQYF | TRBJ2-3 | TRBV7-8 | 14 | TRBD2 | NA
TGCAGCGTGGATGGACTAGCGGGAGGGCCGTCCTACGAGCAGTACTTC | CSVDGLAGGPSYEQYF | TRBJ2-7 | TRBV29-1 | 16 | TRBD2 | NA
TGTGCCAGCAGTGATTTCTCCAGGGCCGCCTACGAGCAGTACTTC | CASSDFSRAAYEQYF | TRBJ2-7 | TRBV2 | 15 | NA | NA
TGTGCCAGCAGCCCAAACAGGGGGCGAGAGACCCAGTACTTC | CASSPNRGRETQYF | TRBJ2-5 | TRBV5-6 | 14 | TRBD1 | few
TGTGCCAGCAGCTGGAGGACAGGGCCACACTACGAGCAGTACTTC | CASSWRTGPHYEQYF | TRBJ2-7 | TRBV7-9 | 15 | TRBD1 | NA
TGTGCCAGCAGCCCCATGTACGGGGGCCCTAGGGACACTGAAGCTTTCTTT | CASSPMYGGPRDTEAFF | TRBJ1-1 | TRBV7-9 | 17 | NA | NA
TGTGCCAGCAGTTCCACAGGGTTAGGGGGTGAGCAGTTCTTC | CASSSTGLGGEQFF | TRBJ2-1 | TRBV6-5 | 14 | NA | NA
TGTGCCAGCAGCTTCGGAGGAGGGGAGACCCAGTACTTC | CASSFGGGETQYF | TRBJ2-5 | TRBV12-3/TRBV12-4 | 13 | NA | few
TGTGCCAGCAGTTGGGCGGGGACCCTTTACAATGAGCAGTTCTTC | CASSWAGTLYNEQFF | TRBJ2-1 | TRBV12-3/TRBV12-4 | 15 | NA | NA
TGTGCCAGCAGCGCGAGAGAGACAGGGAACACCGGGGAGCTGTTTTTT | CASSARETGNTGELFF | TRBJ2-2 | TRBV28 | 16 | NA | once
TGTGCCAGCAGCCCTAGACAGGGGACCTACGAGCAGTACTTC | CASSPRQGTYEQYF | TRBJ2-7 | TRBV12-3/TRBV12-4 | 14 | TRBD1 | NA
TGTGCCACCTCCCGGAACACTGAAGCTTTCTTT | CATSRNTEAFF | TRBJ1-1 | TRBV19 | 11 | NA | NA
TGTGCCAGTAGTCCTTTTGTAGGTCCCTACACAGATACGCAGTATTTT | CASSPFVGPYTDTQYF | TRBJ2-3 | TRBV19 | 16 | NA | NA
TGTGCCAGCAGTTTCGGGCCCAGCGTCTATGGCTACACCTTC | CASSFGPSVYGYTF | TRBJ1-2 | TRBV27 | 14 | NA | NA
TGCGCCAGCAGCCTTAGATCGGGGGGCTCCTACGAGCAGTACTTC | CASSLRSGGSYEQYF | TRBJ2-7 | TRBV4-1 | 15 | TRBD2 | NA
TGTGCCAGCAGTCAGAGCGGGAGGATAAACGAGCAGTACTTC | CASSQSGRINEQYF | TRBJ2-7 | TRBV12-3/TRBV12-4 | 14 | TRBD2 | NA
TGTGCCAGCAGCACCCGGGACAGTCCTTATCAGCCCCAGCATTTT | CASSTRDSPYQPQHF | TRBJ1-5 | TRBV7-8 | 15 | TRBD1 | NA